This TCR beta chain was found in a study of response to subunit inactivated influenza vaccine. Germline CDR1 and CDR2: KGHSH and LQKENI. The CDR3 is 17 residues long. With 5 bases clipped from V and 7 bases from J, the junction kept 15 bases outside the gene matches. In TCRdb, the RT-PCR reads were re-called with MiXCR into one record per CDR3 protein. Among about 830,000 distinct CDR3 sequences listed, approximately 17% were seen once. Here the sequenced sample was PBMCs from blood, taken about 5 days after vaccination. This chain uses TRBV18 with TRBJ2-1; 9 bases match TRBD2. The receptor comes from a man aged 50-59 years who received an inactivated influenza vaccine. The CDR3 is CASSASIGLAGSNEQFF. DNA for the CDR3: TGTGCCAGCTCAGCCTCAATCGGGCTAGCGGGATCGAATGAGCAGTTCTTC.